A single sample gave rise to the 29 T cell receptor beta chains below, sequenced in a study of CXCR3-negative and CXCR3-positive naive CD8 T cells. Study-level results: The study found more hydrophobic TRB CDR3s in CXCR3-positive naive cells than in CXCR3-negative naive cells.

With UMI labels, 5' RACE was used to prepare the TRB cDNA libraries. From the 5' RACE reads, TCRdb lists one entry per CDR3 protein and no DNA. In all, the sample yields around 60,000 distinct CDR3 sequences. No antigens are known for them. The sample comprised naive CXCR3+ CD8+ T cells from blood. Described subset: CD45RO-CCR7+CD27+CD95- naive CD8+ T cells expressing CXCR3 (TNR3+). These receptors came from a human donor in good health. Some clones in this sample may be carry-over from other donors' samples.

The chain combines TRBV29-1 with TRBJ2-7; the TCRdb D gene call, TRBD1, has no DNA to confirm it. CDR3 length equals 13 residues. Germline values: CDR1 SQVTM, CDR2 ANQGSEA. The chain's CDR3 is CSVRGTGTYEQYF.

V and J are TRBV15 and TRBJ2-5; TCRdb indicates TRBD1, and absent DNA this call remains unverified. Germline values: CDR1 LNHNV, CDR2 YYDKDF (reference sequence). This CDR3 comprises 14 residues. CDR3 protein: CATSKRQGMKTQYF.

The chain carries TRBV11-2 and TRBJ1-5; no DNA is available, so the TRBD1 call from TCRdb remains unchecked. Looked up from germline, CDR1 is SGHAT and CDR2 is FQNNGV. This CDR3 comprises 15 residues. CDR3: CASSPTGSSNQPQHF.

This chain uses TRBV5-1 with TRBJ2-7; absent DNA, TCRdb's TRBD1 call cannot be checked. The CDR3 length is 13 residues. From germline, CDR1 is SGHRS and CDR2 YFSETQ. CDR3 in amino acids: CASSIDRSPKQYF.

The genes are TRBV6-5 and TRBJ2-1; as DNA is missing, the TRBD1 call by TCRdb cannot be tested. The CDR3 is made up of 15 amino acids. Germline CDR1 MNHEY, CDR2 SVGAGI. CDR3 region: CASYWGSSSYNEQFF.

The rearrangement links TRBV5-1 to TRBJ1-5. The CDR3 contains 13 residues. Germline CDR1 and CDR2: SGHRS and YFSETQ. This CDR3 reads CASSLALGQPQHF.

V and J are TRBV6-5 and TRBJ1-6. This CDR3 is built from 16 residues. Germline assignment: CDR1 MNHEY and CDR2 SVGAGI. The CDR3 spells CASSYERGSYNSPLHF.

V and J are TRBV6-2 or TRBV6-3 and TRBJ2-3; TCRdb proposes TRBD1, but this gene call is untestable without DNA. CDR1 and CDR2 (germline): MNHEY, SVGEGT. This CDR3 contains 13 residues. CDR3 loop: CASSSPWEDTQYF.

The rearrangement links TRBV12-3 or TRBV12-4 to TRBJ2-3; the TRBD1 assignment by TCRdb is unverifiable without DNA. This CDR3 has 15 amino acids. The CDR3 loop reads CASSPGDGATDTQYF.

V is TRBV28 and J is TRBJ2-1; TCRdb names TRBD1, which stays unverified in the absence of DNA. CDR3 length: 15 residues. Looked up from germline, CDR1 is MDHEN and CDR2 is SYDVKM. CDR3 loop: CASSFSGPPVNERFF.

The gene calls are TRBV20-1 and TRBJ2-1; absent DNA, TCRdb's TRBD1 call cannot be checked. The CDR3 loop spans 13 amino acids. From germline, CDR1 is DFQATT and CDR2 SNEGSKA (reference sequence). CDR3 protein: CSASADRVYEQFF.

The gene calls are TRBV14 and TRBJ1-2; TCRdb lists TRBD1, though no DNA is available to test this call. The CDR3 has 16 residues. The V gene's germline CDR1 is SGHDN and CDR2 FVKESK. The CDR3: CASSQVRDIPNYGYTF.

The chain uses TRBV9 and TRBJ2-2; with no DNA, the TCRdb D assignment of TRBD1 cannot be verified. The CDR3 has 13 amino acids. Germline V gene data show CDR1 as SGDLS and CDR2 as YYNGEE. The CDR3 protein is CASSDRDGGELFF.

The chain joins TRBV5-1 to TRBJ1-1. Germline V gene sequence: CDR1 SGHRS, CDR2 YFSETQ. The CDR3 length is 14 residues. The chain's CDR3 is CASSLQLRSTEAFF.

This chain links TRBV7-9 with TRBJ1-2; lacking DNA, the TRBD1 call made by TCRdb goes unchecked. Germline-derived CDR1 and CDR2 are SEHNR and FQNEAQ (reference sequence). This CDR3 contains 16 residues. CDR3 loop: CASSPLPGQGPGGYTF.

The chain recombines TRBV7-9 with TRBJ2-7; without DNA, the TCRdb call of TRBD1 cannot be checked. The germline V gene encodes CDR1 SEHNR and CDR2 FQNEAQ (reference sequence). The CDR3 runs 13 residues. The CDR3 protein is CASRLQGAREQYF.

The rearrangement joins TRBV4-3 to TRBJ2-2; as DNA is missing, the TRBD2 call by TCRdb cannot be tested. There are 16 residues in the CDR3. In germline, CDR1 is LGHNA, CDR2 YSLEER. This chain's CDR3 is CASSHTRTVNTGELFF.

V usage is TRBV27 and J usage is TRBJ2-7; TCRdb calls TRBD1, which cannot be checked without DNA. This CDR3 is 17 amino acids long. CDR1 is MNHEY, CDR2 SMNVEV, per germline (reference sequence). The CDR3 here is CASSPNRQGKGTYEQYF.

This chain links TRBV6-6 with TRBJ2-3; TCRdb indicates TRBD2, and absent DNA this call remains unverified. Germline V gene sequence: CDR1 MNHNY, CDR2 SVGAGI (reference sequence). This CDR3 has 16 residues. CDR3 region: CASSYSRGGDTDTQYF.

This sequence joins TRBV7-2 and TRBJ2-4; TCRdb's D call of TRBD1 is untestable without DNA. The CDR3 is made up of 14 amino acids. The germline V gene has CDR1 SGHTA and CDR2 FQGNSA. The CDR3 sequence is CASSLSRGSNIQYF. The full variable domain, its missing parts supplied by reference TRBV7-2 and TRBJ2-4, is GAGVSQSPSNKVTEKGKDVELRCDPISGHTALYWYRQSLGQGLEFLIYFQGNSAPDKSGLPSDRFSAERTGGSVSTLTIQRTQQEDSAVYLCASSLSRGSNIQYFGAGTRLSVL.

The CDR3 loop reads CASSLEEPFIYGYTF. The rearrangement uses TRBV7-9 and TRBJ1-2. Germline V gives CDR1 SEHNR, CDR2 FQNEAQ (reference sequence). The CDR3 spans 15 residues.

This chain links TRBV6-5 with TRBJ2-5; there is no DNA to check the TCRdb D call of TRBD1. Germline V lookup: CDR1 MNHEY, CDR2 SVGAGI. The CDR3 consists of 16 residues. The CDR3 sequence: CASSYRTGTEKETQYF.

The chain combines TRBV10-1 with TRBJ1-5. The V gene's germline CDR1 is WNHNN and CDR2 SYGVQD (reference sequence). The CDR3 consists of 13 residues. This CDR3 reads CASIGWGNQPQHF.

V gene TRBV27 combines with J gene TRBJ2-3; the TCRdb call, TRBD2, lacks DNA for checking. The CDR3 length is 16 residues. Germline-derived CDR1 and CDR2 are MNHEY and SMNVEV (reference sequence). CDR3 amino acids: CASSLSGTSVTDTQYF.

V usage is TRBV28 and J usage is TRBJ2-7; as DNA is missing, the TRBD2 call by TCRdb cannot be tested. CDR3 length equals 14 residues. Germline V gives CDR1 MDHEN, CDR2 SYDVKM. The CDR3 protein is CASSLDSSPYEQYF.

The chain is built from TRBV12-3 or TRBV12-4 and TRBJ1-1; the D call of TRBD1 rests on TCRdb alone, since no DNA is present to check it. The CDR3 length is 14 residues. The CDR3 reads CASSSGGGYTEAFF.

The CDR3 sequence is CASSGGLAAEEQYF. This sequence joins TRBV6-2 or TRBV6-3 and TRBJ2-7; TCRdb returns TRBD2, unconfirmable since there is no DNA. CDR3 length equals 14 residues. Per the germline V gene, CDR1 is MNHEY and CDR2 is SVGEGT.

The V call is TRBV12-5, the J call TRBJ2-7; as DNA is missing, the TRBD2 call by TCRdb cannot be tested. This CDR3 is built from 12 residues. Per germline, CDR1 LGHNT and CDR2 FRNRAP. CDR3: CASGPGPLEQYF.

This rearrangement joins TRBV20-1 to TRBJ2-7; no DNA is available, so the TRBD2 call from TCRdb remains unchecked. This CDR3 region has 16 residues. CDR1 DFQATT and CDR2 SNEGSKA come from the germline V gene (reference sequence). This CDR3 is CSARDLTTGGSYEQYF.